The present TCR beta chain was sequenced within a study of cytomegalovirus exposure and HLA in healthy donors. PCR amplification relied on 60 Vbeta primers (plus 13 Jbeta primers). Only in-frame clones appear in the TCRdb table, and some are missing; sequencing was by immunoSEQ multiplex PCR. The table lists 160,000 or so clones, 80% to 90% of them singletons, with approximately 6.5% in the top ten. The sequencing sample was made of PBMCs. The TCR was taken from a man aged 45-65 years in good health and CMV-seropositive.

The DNA of the CDR3 is TGTGCCAGCTCACCAGAAGAGGGACAGGGAAAGAATTCACCCCTCCACTTT. This sequence encodes CASSPEEGQGKNSPLHF. V and J are TRBV18 and TRBJ1-6; 9 nucleotides align to TRBD1. J lost 7 bases, V lost 2 bases, and 9 bases had no gene match. The CDR3 extends over 17 amino acids. Germline V gene lookup returns CDR1 KGHSH and CDR2 LQKENI.